This TCR beta chain was sequenced for a study of T-cell memory formation after mild COVID-19. Background on the study: TCR clusters largely stayed donor specific.

TCRdb called the 5' RACE reads again in MiXCR, with one record for every CDR3 protein. Here the sample spans hundreds of thousands of distinct CDR3 sequences, under 30% being singletons. The origin of this receptor is an adult woman who had mild COVID-19 (a few samples of this study predate the infection). Cell type and time point are not known. The specimen sequenced was PBMCs or a T cell subset sorted from them (not recorded which).

The CDR3 DNA is TGCGCCAGCTCACAGGGGTGGGAGTACAATGAGCAGTTCTTC. It translates to CASSQGWEYNEQFF. The chain links TRBV5-1 to TRBJ2-1, with 7 nucleotides matching TRBD1. The CDR3 consists of 14 residues. Trimming at V came to 7 bases and at J to 4 bases, leaving 8 bases not matched to a gene. The germline gives CDR1 SGHRS, CDR2 YFSETQ.